The present entry profiles one T cell receptor beta chain with its context. Antigen unknown. The data belong to a study of shared clonotypes between healthy human individuals. Regarding the study as a whole: In general, naive subsets displayed greater estimated richness than memory subsets did.

Partitioning of CD4+ cells yielded a CD45RA+ naive subset and a CD45RA-negative memory subset. The authors distributed each subset's genomic DNA evenly over several immunoSEQ plates. Sorted-subset replicate PCRs used about 190 ng of genomic DNA. This amount corresponded to tens of thousands of T cell genomes. Method: immunoSEQ multiplex PCR; TCRdb's copy keeps in-frame clones and lacks some. This sample carries millions of clones, just over 90% of them seen once, and the ten largest clones take around 0.14%. The CDR3 extends over 14 amino acids. Losses at the gene ends were 6 bases for V and 5 bases for J; bases not matched to a gene: 2. Germline V gene lookup returns CDR1 LNHDA and CDR2 SQIVND (reference sequence).

The sequence derives from a young man in good health. The rearrangement uses TRBV19 and TRBJ2-5; TRBD2 matches 14 bases. The specimen was naive CD4+ T cells sorted from blood. Subset indicated: CD45RA+ positively selected. CDR3 loop: CASRGLAGEETQYF. In DNA form, the CDR3 reads TGTGCCAGTAGGGGACTAGCGGGGGAGGAGACCCAGTACTTC. The variable domain in full, completed from reference TRBV19 and TRBJ2-5, reads DGGITQSPKYLFRKEGQNVTLSCEQNLNHDAMYWYRQDPGQGLRLIYYSQIVNDFQKGDIAEGYSVSREKKESFPLTVTSAQKNPTAFYLCASRGLAGEETQYFGPGTRLLVL.